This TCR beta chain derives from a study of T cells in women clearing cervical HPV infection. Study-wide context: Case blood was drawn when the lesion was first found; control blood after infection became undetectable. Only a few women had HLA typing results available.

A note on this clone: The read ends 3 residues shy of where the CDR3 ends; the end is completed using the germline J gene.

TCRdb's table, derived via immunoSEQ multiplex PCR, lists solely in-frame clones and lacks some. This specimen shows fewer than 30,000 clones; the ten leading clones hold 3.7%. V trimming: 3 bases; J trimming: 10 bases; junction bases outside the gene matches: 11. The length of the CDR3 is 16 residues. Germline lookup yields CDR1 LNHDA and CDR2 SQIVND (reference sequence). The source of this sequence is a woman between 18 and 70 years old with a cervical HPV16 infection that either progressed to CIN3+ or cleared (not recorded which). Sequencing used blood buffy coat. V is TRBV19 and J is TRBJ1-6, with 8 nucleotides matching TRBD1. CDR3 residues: CASSILSGQGLSPLHF. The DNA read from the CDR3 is TGTGCCAGTAGTATCCTCTCCGGACAGGGTTTATCACCC.